These T cell receptor beta chains were read from a single sample in a study of graft-versus-host responses after intestinal transplantation. Method: immunoSEQ multiplex PCR; TCRdb's copy keeps in-frame clones and lacks some. The repertoire holds around 90,000 clones, with approximately 95% as singletons. Their recognized antigens are unknown. Sequences were derived from unstimulated CD8+ T cells sorted from spleen or lymph node cells, sampled before intestinal transplant. These receptors originate from a human donor who received an intestinal transplant. Both conserved end residues are part of each CDR3. D genes are given only for firm matches. Size is omitted from some rows. Given values are once, few, many or a class for expanded clones.

J	V	size	D	CDR3	DNA
TRBJ2-5	TRBV27	.	TRBD2	CASSHSGGALETQYF	TGTGCCAGCAGCCATAGCGGGGGGGCTTTGGAGACCCAGTACTTC
TRBJ2-7	TRBV7-2	.	.	CASSLYWGVLYF	TGTGCCAGCAGCTTATATTGGGGGGTTCTTTACTTC
TRBJ2-7	TRBV7-9	.	.	CASSLGLRNYEQYF	TGTGCCAGCAGCTTGGGACTCAGAAACTACGAGCAGTACTTC
TRBJ2-7	TRBV5-4	once	TRBD1	CASSETGKSYEQYF	TGTGCCAGCAGCGAGACAGGGAAATCCTACGAGCAGTACTTC
TRBJ1-4	TRBV28	.	.	CASSWGTLNEKLFF	TGTGCCAGCAGTTGGGGGACATTAAATGAAAAACTGTTTTTT
TRBJ1-2	TRBV9	.	TRBD1	CASSPGGTHYTF	TGTGCCAGCAGCCCAGGGGGGACCCACTACACCTTC
TRBJ2-7	TRBV7-6	.	TRBD1	CASSLVAGGNEQYF	TGTGCCAGCAGCTTAGTTGCAGGGGGCAACGAGCAGTACTTC
TRBJ2-1	TRBV19	.	TRBD2	CASSTSGNYNEQFF	TGTGCCAGTAGTACTAGCGGGAACTACAATGAGCAGTTCTTC
TRBJ1-4	TRBV5-1	few	TRBD1	CASSLTGAGEKLFF	TGCGCCAGCAGCTTAACAGGGGCGGGCGAAAAACTGTTTTTT
TRBJ2-7	TRBV27	.	TRBD2	CASSPGVAGVAYEQYF	TGTGCCAGCAGCCCCGGGGTAGCGGGAGTAGCCTACGAGCAGTACTTC
TRBJ2-5	TRBV29-1	.	TRBD2	CSVPVGLGELETQYF	TGCAGCGTCCCGGTGGGACTAGGGGAGCTAGAGACCCAGTACTTC
TRBJ2-7	TRBV7-9	.	TRBD2	CASSLAFSGRAMGYEQYF	TGTGCCAGCAGCTTAGCGTTTAGCGGGAGGGCCATGGGATACGAGCAGTACTTC
TRBJ2-3	TRBV19	.	.	CASSWWAGPTDTQYF	TGTGCCAGTAGCTGGTGGGCGGGGCCCACAGATACGCAGTATTTT
TRBJ2-3	TRBV4-3	.	TRBD2	CASSQDVQAGGARGTDTQYF	TGCGCCAGCAGCCAAGATGTTCAAGCCGGGGGGGCCCGGGGCACAGATACGCAGTATTTT
TRBJ2-2	TRBV29-1	.	.	CSVVLGAGELFF	TGCAGCGTTGTCTTAGGGGCCGGGGAGCTGTTTTTT
TRBJ1-1	TRBV6-5	.	.	CASSYERQGMNTEAFF	TGTGCCAGCAGTTATGAACGCCAGGGGATGAACACTGAAGCTTTCTTT
TRBJ2-5	TRBV11-2	.	.	CASSLDFGGQETQYF	TGTGCCAGCAGCTTAGATTTCGGGGGCCAAGAGACCCAGTACTTC
TRBJ1-1	TRBV7-8	.	.	CASSTSSNTEAFF	TGTGCCAGCAGCACCAGTTCCAACACTGAAGCTTTCTTT
TRBJ2-7	TRBV18	.	TRBD1	CASSPDRGPGEQYF	TGTGCCAGCTCACCTGACAGGGGGCCGGGGGAGCAGTACTTC
TRBJ1-5	TRBV4-1	.	TRBD1	CASSQETGLVQPQHF	TGCGCCAGCAGCCAAGAGACAGGGTTAGTTCAGCCCCAGCATTTT
TRBJ1-1	TRBV27	once	.	CARNYIGQGTTEAFF	TGTGCCAGGAACTACATTGGTCAGGGAACGACAGAAGCTTTCTTT
TRBJ2-1	TRBV11-2	.	TRBD2	CASSLGFSGLGYNEQFF	TGTGCCAGCAGCTTAGGATTTAGCGGGTTGGGCTACAATGAGCAGTTCTTC